This TCR beta chain emerged from a study of blood T cell repertoires in COVID-19. Study as a whole: The samples span acute and convalescent COVID-19 from the United States, Italy and Spain. PBMCs, B-cell-depleted T cells, or T cells provided the cDNA or gDNA that made up the material.

The CDR3 consists of 13 residues. The junction had 10 bases not matched to a gene; V was cut back by 8 bases and J by 6 bases. CDR1 SNHLY and CDR2 FYNNEI come from the germline V gene. Per the authors' pipeline: Reference gene primers were amplified, and this amplification served to estimate nucleated cell counts. The repertoire was sequenced with immunoSEQ multiplex PCR; TCRdb's copy has only in-frame clones and lacks some. The V and J calls and clone size come from that table; D and trimming were worked out from the DNA. The sample has around 18,000 clones, about nine tenths seen once. The chain uses TRBV2 and TRBJ2-7; 7 bases are a match to TRBD1. The specimen sequenced was peripheral blood. The sequence was obtained from a human donor in a cohort sampled during active COVID-19. CDR3 amino acids: CASLPRQGPEQYF. CDR3 bases: TGTGCCAGCCTTCCCCGACAGGGTCCCGAGCAGTACTTC.